The 13 T cell receptor beta chains reported below all come from one sample, sequenced in a study of CD8+ T cells in alopecia areata. Treatment: oral pan-JAK inhibitor, 5-10 mg twice daily. Following extraction, RNA underwent reverse transcription to cDNA, which served as the sequencing template. The data were produced by immunoSEQ multiplex PCR, yet TCRdb's version contains in-frame clones alone and is incomplete. Counted here are 150,000 to 200,000 clones, less than 70% occurring once; the ten biggest clones make up 1.3%. The sequencing used CD4+ T cells sorted from blood, collected around week 49, from a patient treated with tofacitinib. These receptors all come from a human donor with alopecia areata.

The V and J genes are TRBV28 and TRBJ2-2, with D perhaps TRBD2 (5 bases). Trimming left V 2 bases short and J 2 bases short, with 9 bases between. CDR1 is MDHEN, CDR2 SYDVKM, per germline. The CDR3 is 15 amino acids. The CDR3 loop reads CASSLVRENTGELFF. DNA for the CDR3: TGTGCCAGCAGTTTAGTCCGGGAAAACACCGGGGAGCTGTTTTTT.

This clone is a singleton in its sample. The rearrangement links TRBV25-1 to TRBJ1-5; D is ambiguous. Trimming removed 2 bases at V and 11 bases at J, with 13 bases between. Germline CDR1 and CDR2: MGHDK and SYGVNS. The CDR3 extends over 13 amino acids. The CDR3: CASSETVSSAQHF. The CDR3 nucleotides are TGTGCCAGCAGTGAAACCGTGTCCTCCGCCCAGCATTTT.

J is TRBJ1-4 and V is TRBV29-1; possible D gene TRBD1, 5 bases. This CDR3 region has 15 residues. From germline, CDR1 is SQVTM and CDR2 ANQGSEA. V shed 0 bases and J shed 7 bases, with 15 bases lying between them. CDR3 sequence reads: CSVEDRTRAGEKLFF. In DNA, the CDR3 is TGCAGCGTTGAAGATAGAACCAGGGCAGGTGAAAAACTGTTTTTT.

A few counts support this clone. The V gene is TRBV29-1, the J gene TRBJ2-1, with no clear D. Germline V gene data show CDR1 as SQVTM and CDR2 as ANQGSEA. There are 16 residues in the CDR3. The V end was cut by 0 bases, the J end by 2 bases, with 14 bases between. The CDR3 reads CSVEDLPGSTYNEQFF. The CDR3 nucleotides are TGCAGCGTTGAAGATCTCCCAGGTTCTACCTACAATGAGCAGTTCTTC.

This clone was observed a few times. The gene calls are TRBV4-3 and TRBJ2-2, with TRBD2 matching 8 bases. The CDR3 is 15 residues long. Trimming took 1 base from V and 6 from J; bases not matched to a gene: 4. Germline V CDR1 and CDR2: LGHNA, YSLEER. The CDR3 loop reads CASSQGTSSSGELFF. The CDR3 nucleotides are TGCGCCAGCAGCCAAGGGACTAGCTCCTCCGGGGAGCTGTTTTTT.

This chain joins TRBV25-1 and TRBJ2-3; D gene uncertain. V lost 1 base, J lost 2 bases, and 7 bases lay in between. Germline assignment: CDR1 MGHDK and CDR2 SYGVNS. The CDR3 is made up of 14 amino acids. The CDR3 reads CASSELGPTDTQYF. The CDR3 bases are TGTGCCAGCAGTGAATTAGGCCCCACAGATACGCAGTATTTT.

The chain is built from TRBV29-1 and TRBJ2-7, with 8 nucleotides matching TRBD1. The CDR3 spans 14 residues. Germline values: CDR1 SQVTM, CDR2 ANQGSEA. V shed 3 bases and J 0 bases; nucleotides not matched to a gene: 4. For the CDR3, the DNA is TGCAGCGTTGATCGGACAGGGAGCTCCTACGAGCAGTACTTC. It encodes CSVDRTGSSYEQYF.

The rearrangement links TRBV5-1 to TRBJ1-2; D might be TRBD1 (6 bases). This CDR3 region has 14 residues. The V end lost 0 bases, the J end lost 5 bases, and 11 bases lay between the germline ends. The germline V gene encodes CDR1 SGHRS and CDR2 YFSETQ. The chain's CDR3 is CASSLDREGYGYTF. The CDR3 bases are TGCGCCAGCAGCTTGGACAGGGAAGGATATGGCTACACCTTC.

This chain joins TRBV7-3 and TRBJ2-1, with 12 positions matching TRBD2. The CDR3 extends over 16 amino acids. CDR1 and CDR2 (germline): SGHTA, FQGTGA. V lost 5 bases, J lost 9 bases, and 11 bases stayed unmatched. The CDR3 region has the DNA TGTGCCAGCAGCCCGACTAGCGGGGGATTGGACGGTGAGCAGTTCTTC. It translates to CASSPTSGGLDGEQFF.

The chain recombines TRBV29-1 with TRBJ2-7; TRBD1 matches at 9 bases. V dropped 4 bases and J dropped 4; count of bases not matched to a gene: 14. Germline CDR1 reads SQVTM; CDR2 reads ANQGSEA. The CDR3 consists of 16 residues. CDR3 loop: CSVGGGTGTGSYEQYF. In DNA form, the CDR3 reads TGCAGCGTTGGAGGGGGAACCGGGACAGGGTCGTACGAGCAGTACTTC.

This clone came up a few times. The chain joins TRBV29-1 to TRBJ2-2; D possibly corresponds to TRBD2 (6 bases). The CDR3 sequence is 21 residues long. CDR1 and CDR2 (germline): SQVTM, ANQGSEA. Trimming pared 4 bases from V and 7 bases from J, leaving 37 bases between. In nucleotides, the CDR3 is TGCAGCGTTGCGGATCAGGTCGGACTACAAGGTTCCGGGGTCGGTGACGGGGAGCTGTTTTTT. Its translation: CSVADQVGLQGSGVGDGELFF.

V usage is TRBV29-1 and J usage is TRBJ2-1, with D hard to call. CDR3 length: 11 residues. V shed 7 bases and J shed 8 bases, with 12 bases lying between them. Germline CDR1 reads SQVTM; CDR2 reads ANQGSEA. The CDR3 DNA sequence: TGCAGCGCTGGGCCTGGGGATGAGCAGTTCTTC. Its translation is CSAGPGDEQFF.

The rearrangement links TRBV5-1 to TRBJ2-1; no clear D. Germline V CDR1 and CDR2: SGHRS, YFSETQ. The CDR3 is 15 amino acids. The ends were cut back, 0 bases at V and 0 bases at J, with 7 bases in the middle. The DNA for the CDR3 is TGCGCCAGCAGCTTGGGGGCTAGCTCCTACAATGAGCAGTTCTTC. Translated: CASSLGASSYNEQFF. Combining the CDR3 with reference TRBV5-1 and TRBJ2-1 gives the whole variable domain KAGVTQTPRYLIKTRGQQVTLSCSPISGHRSVSWYQQTPGQGLQFLFEYFSETQRNKGNFPGRFSGRQFSNSRSEMNVSTLELGDSALYLCASSLGASSYNEQFFGPGTRLTVL.